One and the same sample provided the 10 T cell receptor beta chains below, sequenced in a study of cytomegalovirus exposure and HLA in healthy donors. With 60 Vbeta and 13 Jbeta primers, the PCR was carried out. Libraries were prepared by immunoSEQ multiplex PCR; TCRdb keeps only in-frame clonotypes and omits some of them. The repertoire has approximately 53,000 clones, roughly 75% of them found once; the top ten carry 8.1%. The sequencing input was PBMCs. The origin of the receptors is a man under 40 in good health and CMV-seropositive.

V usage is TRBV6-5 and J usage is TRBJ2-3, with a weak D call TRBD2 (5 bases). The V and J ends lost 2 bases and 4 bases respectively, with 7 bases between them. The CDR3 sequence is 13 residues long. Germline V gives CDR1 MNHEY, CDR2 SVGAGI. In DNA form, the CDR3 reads TGTGCCAGCAGTTACGCTAGCTCAGATACGCAGTATTTT. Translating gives CASSYASSDTQYF.

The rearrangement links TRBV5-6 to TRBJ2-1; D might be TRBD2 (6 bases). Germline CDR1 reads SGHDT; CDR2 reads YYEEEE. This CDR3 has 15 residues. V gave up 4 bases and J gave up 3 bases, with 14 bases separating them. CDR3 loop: CASSPGVGDYNEQFF. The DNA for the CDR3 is TGTGCCAGCAGCCCGGGGGTGGGGGACTACAATGAGCAGTTCTTC.

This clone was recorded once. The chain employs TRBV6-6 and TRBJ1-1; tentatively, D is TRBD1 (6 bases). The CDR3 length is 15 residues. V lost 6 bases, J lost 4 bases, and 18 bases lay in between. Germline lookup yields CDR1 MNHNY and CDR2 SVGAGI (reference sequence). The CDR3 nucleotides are TGTGCCAGCAGACCCACGGGGGGGCATGGCACTGAAGCTTTCTTT. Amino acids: CASRPTGGHGTEAFF.

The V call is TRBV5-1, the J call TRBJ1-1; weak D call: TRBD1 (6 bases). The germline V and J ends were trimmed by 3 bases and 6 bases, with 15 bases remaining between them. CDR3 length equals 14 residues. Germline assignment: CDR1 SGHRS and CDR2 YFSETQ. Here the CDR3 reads CASSSRAGDPEAFF. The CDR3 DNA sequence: TGCGCCAGCAGCTCCCGGGCAGGGGATCCTGAAGCTTTCTTT.

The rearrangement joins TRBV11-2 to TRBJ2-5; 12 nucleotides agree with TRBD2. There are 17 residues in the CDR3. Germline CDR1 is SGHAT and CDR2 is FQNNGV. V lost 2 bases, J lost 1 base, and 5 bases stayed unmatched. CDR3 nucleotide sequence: TGTGCCAGCAGCTTATCACTAGCGGGGGGCCCCCAAGAGACCCAGTACTTC. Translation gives CASSLSLAGGPQETQYF.

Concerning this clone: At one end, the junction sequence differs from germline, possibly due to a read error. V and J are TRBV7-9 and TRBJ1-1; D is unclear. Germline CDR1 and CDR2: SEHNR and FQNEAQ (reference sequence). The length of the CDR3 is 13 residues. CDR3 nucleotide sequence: TGTTCCAGCAGCTTACCGGGAAACACTGAAGCTTTCTTT. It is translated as CSSSLPGNTEAFF.

CDR3 amino acids: CASSTGEARGYYEQYF. CDR3 nucleotides: TGTGCCAGCAGTACTGGTGAAGCGAGGGGGTATTACGAGCAGTACTTC. The chain joins TRBV28 to TRBJ2-7; D might be TRBD1 (6 bases). Germline CDR1 reads MDHEN; CDR2 reads SYDVKM. The CDR3 is made up of 16 amino acids. Between the trimmed V and J ends, which lost 5 bases and 4 bases, there was a span of 21 bases.

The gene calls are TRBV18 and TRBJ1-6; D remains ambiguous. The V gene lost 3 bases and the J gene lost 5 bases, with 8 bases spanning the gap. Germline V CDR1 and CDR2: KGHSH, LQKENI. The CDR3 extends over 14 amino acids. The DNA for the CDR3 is TGTGCCAGCTCACCTGCGAACGATAATTCACCCCTCCACTTT. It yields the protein CASSPANDNSPLHF.

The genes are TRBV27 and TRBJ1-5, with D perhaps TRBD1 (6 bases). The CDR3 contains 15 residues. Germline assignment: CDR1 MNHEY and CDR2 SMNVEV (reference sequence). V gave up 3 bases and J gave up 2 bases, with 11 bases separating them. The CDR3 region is CASSLGQGRNQPQHF. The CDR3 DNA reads TGTGCCAGCAGTTTGGGCCAGGGGCGCAATCAGCCCCAGCATTTT.

CDR3 nucleotides: TGTGCCAGCAGTTTAGAGGGGGCCGGGGAAGCTTTCTTT. It is translated as CASSLEGAGEAFF. The chain carries TRBV28 and TRBJ1-1; 7 nucleotides line up with TRBD1. There are 13 residues in the CDR3. Germline V CDR1 and CDR2: MDHEN, SYDVKM. Unmatched junction bases numbered 5, after V lost 2 bases and J lost 8 bases.